This T cell receptor beta chain is drawn from a study of cytomegalovirus exposure and HLA in healthy donors. Broader study findings: There were 150 to 200 TCR beta chains listed as cytomegalovirus-associated. Most TCR sequences were rare, but some public TCRs occurred in many donors. Clusters of TCRs from the first cohort tended to co-occur in the roughly 120 validation repertoires (as a later analysis found).

Germline V gives CDR1 SNHLY, CDR2 FYNNEI. The CDR3 is made up of 13 amino acids. J lost 2 bases, V lost 8 bases, and 6 bases had no gene match. Regarding this clone: The antigen remains undetermined.

Sequenced by immunoSEQ multiplex PCR; TCRdb stores in-frame clones only, minus some. Here the sample spans over 100,000 clones, 85% to 90% being singletons. This rearrangement joins TRBV2 to TRBJ2-7; TRBD2 matches at 7 bases. The sequenced sample was PBMCs. The receptor was isolated from a woman aged 18-30 years in good health and CMV-seronegative. This CDR3 is CASCSGVPYEQYF. The CDR3 DNA follows: TGTGCCAGCTGCAGCGGGGTCCCCTACGAGCAGTACTTC. Full variable domain (rest looked up from reference TRBV2 and TRBJ2-7): EPEVTQTPSHQVTQMGQEVILRCVPISNHLYFYWYRQILGQKVEFLVSFYNNEISEKSEIFDDQFSVERPDGSNFTLKIRSTKLEDSAMYFCASCSGVPYEQYFGPGTRLTVT.